This T cell receptor beta chain was sequenced for a study of shared T cell receptors in the human thymus. Assay: immunoSEQ multiplex PCR; the TCRdb copy retains only in-frame clones and omits some. This sample has some 660,000 clones, with around 87% found just once. The CDR3 covers 21 residues. Germline V lookup: CDR1 MDHEN, CDR2 SYDVKM. Losses at the gene ends were 4 bases for V and 5 bases for J; bases not matched to a gene: 26. These data were likewise used in another study, on human thymus T cells. That study adds: Unrelated people showed highly overlapping thymic repertoires, related research reported.

The clonotype was recovered from a boy younger than two with a congenital heart defect. This rearrangement joins TRBV28 to TRBJ1-5, with 7 positions matching TRBD1. The source material was thymocytes. The DNA for the CDR3 is TGTGCCAGCAGTTCTAGGCCTAGGGACAGCATCAGCGTGTGGGATGATCAGCCCCAGCATTTT. As protein: CASSSRPRDSISVWDDQPQHF.